This TCR beta chain was documented in a study of blood T cell repertoires in COVID-19. J lost 8 bases, V lost 6 bases, and 6 bases had no gene match. The germline V gene has CDR1 MRHNA and CDR2 SNTAGT. CDR3 length equals 14 residues. Clones were sequenced by immunoSEQ multiplex PCR, and TCRdb holds only the in-frame ones, with some missing. This sample has 150,000 to 200,000 clones, with about 80% found just once. This TCR derives from a human donor with acute or convalescent COVID-19. The donor label of this sample is uncertain. The V and J genes are TRBV6-4 and TRBJ2-1; 11 nucleotides line up with TRBD1. The specimen sequenced was peripheral blood. The CDR3 region has the DNA TGTGCCAGCAGCCGGGACAGGGGGGTACATGAGCAGTTCTTC. It yields the protein CASSRDRGVHEQFF.